The rows below give T cell receptor beta chains drawn from one sample of a study of blood T cell repertoires in COVID-19. Here immunoSEQ multiplex PCR was the method, and the copy in TCRdb shows in-frame clones only, minus some. Here the sample spans around 190,000 clones, roughly 76% being singletons. The sequenced sample consisted of peripheral blood. The receptor source for this set is a woman between 50 and 59 years old with active or convalescent COVID-19. Each CDR3 is given with its conserved first and last residue. The D gene is left open where the match is weak. Size is omitted from some rows. Given values are once, few, many or a class for expanded clones.

J | D | size | V | CDR3 | DNA
TRBJ2-5 | TRBD2 | . | TRBV18 | CASSLTTGTSGMGETQYF | TGTGCCAGCTCACTCACAACCGGGACTAGCGGGATGGGGGAGACCCAGTACTTC
TRBJ2-1 | . | . | TRBV10-2 | CASSITWWVAAEQFF | TGCGCCAGCAGTATTACCTGGTGGGTAGCGGCTGAGCAGTTCTTC
TRBJ2-1 | TRBD2 | . | TRBV19 | CASSPGLAGRSSYNEQFF | TGTGCCAGCTCCCCTGGGCTAGCGGGGAGAAGCTCCTACAATGAGCAGTTCTTC
TRBJ1-1 | . | . | TRBV9 | CASRSLGRETEAFF | TGTGCCAGCAGATCTTTGGGTAGGGAGACTGAAGCTTTCTTT
TRBJ2-1 | . | once | TRBV28 | CASSPLDSYNEQFF | TGTGCCAGCAGCCCCCTCGACAGTTACAATGAGCAGTTCTTC
TRBJ1-2 | TRBD1 | . | TRBV7-8 | CASSDQGQGNYGYTF | TGTGCCAGCAGCGACCAGGGACAGGGGAACTATGGCTACACCTTC
TRBJ2-3 | TRBD2 | . | TRBV11-2 | CASSLVRGGTDTQYF | TGTGCCAGCAGCTTAGTCCGGGGGGGCACAGATACGCAGTATTTT
TRBJ1-1 | . | . | TRBV6-2/TRBV6-3 | CASSGSRGWKNTEAFF | TGTGCCAGCAGTGGTTCAAGGGGGTGGAAGAACACTGAAGCTTTCTTT
TRBJ2-1 | TRBD2 | once | TRBV11-2 | CASSWERGDYNEQFF | TGTGCCAGCAGCTGGGAGCGGGGGGACTACAATGAGCAGTTCTTC
TRBJ1-2 | . | . | TRBV7-2 | CASSLFRDTYGYTF | TGTGCCAGCAGCTTGTTCCGGGACACCTATGGCTACACCTTC
TRBJ1-2 | . | . | TRBV7-9 | CASSPLGLRANYGYTF | TGTGCCAGCAGCCCCTTGGGACTCCGAGCTAACTATGGCTACACCTTC
TRBJ2-1 | . | . | TRBV7-8 | CASSLRGRANNEQFF | TGTGCCAGCAGCTTGAGGGGGAGGGCCAACAATGAGCAGTTCTTC
TRBJ2-1 | TRBD2 | . | TRBV5-4 | CASSYGTSGSPILNEQFF | TGTGCCAGCAGCTACGGGACTAGCGGGAGTCCCATTCTAAATGAGCAGTTCTTC
TRBJ2-6 | . | . | TRBV4-2 | CASSQDLVSSGANVLTF | TGTGCCAGCAGCCAAGATTTAGTGTCCTCTGGGGCCAACGTCCTGACTTTC
TRBJ2-5 | . | . | TRBV7-2 | CASSLKPPGSRDGQETQYF | TGTGCCAGCAGCTTAAAACCGCCGGGGTCGCGGGATGGGCAAGAGACCCAGTACTTC
TRBJ1-1 | . | . | TRBV21-1 | CASSCTQGETEAFF | TGTGCCAGCAGTTGCACGCAGGGGGAAACTGAAGCTTTCTTT
TRBJ1-6 | . | . | TRBV7-8 | CASSLRVLNSPLHF | TGTGCCAGCAGCTTACGGGTACTTAATTCACCCCTCCACTTT
TRBJ1-4 | . | . | TRBV7-2 | CASSSPGDPTNEKLFF | TGTGCCAGCAGCTCACCGGGGGATCCAACTAATGAAAAACTGTTTTTT
TRBJ1-5 | . | . | TRBV7-8 | CASSLGTANQPQHF | TGTGCCAGCAGCTTAGGGACAGCCAATCAGCCCCAGCATTTT
TRBJ1-6 | TRBD1 | . | TRBV5-6 | CASSSGQGGLASPLHF | TGTGCCAGCAGCTCAGGACAGGGAGGGTTGGCTTCACCCCTCCACTTT
TRBJ2-2 | . | . | TRBV29-1 | CSVYNRDPHTGELFF | TGCAGCGTTTATAACCGGGATCCGCACACCGGGGAGCTGTTTTTT
TRBJ1-2 | . | . | TRBV19 | CASRSEFGYTF | TGTGCCAGTCGGAGTGAGTTTGGCTACACCTTC
TRBJ1-5 | . | . | TRBV6-1 | CASSEGGIHQPQHF | TGTGCCAGCAGTGAAGGAGGGATCCATCAGCCCCAGCATTTT
TRBJ2-7 | TRBD1 | . | TRBV30 | CAWSPARTGGVGEQYF | TGTGCCTGGAGCCCCGCCCGGACAGGGGGAGTGGGAGAGCAGTACTTC
TRBJ2-3 | . | . | TRBV27 | CASSLSRTPHDTQYF | TGTGCCAGCAGTTTATCTAGGACTCCTCACGATACGCAGTATTTT
TRBJ1-3 | TRBD1 | . | TRBV7-3 | CASSSDRGNTIYF | TGTGCCAGCAGCTCGGACAGGGGGAACACCATATATTTT
TRBJ1-1 | TRBD1 | . | TRBV29-1 | CSAKTGGDTEAFF | TGCAGCGCCAAAACAGGGGGCGACACTGAAGCTTTCTTT
TRBJ2-1 | . | . | TRBV10-3 | CAISESEAGGNEQFF | TGTGCCATCAGTGAGTCGGAGGCAGGAGGGAATGAGCAGTTCTTC
TRBJ1-5 | TRBD1 | . | TRBV19 | CASSTLGDRNQPQHF | TGTGCCAGTAGTACTTTGGGGGACAGGAATCAGCCCCAGCATTTT
TRBJ1-1 | TRBD1 | . | TRBV7-2 | CASSRDSRTEAFF | TGTGCCAGCAGTCGGGACAGTCGCACTGAAGCTTTCTTT
TRBJ2-7 | TRBD2 | . | TRBV27 | CASTPLASGSNEQYF | TGTGCCAGCACCCCATTGGCCAGCGGGAGCAACGAGCAGTACTTC
TRBJ1-2 | . | . | TRBV27 | CASRGVDYGYTF | TGTGCCAGCAGAGGGGTCGACTATGGCTACACCTTC
TRBJ2-1 | TRBD2 | . | TRBV9 | CASSVDLAGGRYNEQFF | TGTGCCAGCAGCGTAGATCTAGCGGGGGGACGCTACAATGAGCAGTTCTTC
TRBJ1-2 | . | . | TRBV28 | CATISRGPRNNYGYTF | TGTGCCACCATTAGTCGTGGGCCCAGGAACAACTATGGCTACACCTTC
TRBJ2-1 | . | . | TRBV4-3 | CASSQEKRSDNEQFF | TGCGCCAGCAGCCAAGAAAAGCGTTCGGACAATGAGCAGTTCTTC
TRBJ2-3 | TRBD2 | . | TRBV6-2/TRBV6-3 | CASSYPSGGVYTQYF | TGTGCCAGCAGTTACCCTAGCGGGGGGGTATATACGCAGTATTTT
TRBJ1-1 | . | . | TRBV2 | CASGRGARGTEAFF | TGTGCCAGCGGGAGGGGGGCGAGAGGCACTGAAGCTTTCTTT
TRBJ1-2 | TRBD1 | . | TRBV28 | CASRPPGTGFDGYTF | TGTGCCAGCAGGCCCCCGGGGACAGGGTTCGATGGCTACACCTTC
TRBJ1-5 | . | . | TRBV30 | CAWSVYGVRGNQPQHF | TGTGCCTGGAGTGTATACGGGGTGAGGGGCAATCAGCCCCAGCATTTT
TRBJ1-2 | . | . | TRBV19 | CASSYPGAKEYGYTF | TGTGCCAGTAGTTACCCAGGGGCGAAGGAGTATGGCTACACCTTC
TRBJ2-5 | TRBD1 | . | TRBV6-6 | CASRRSWDRTQETQYF | TGTGCCAGCAGACGATCCTGGGACAGGACTCAAGAGACCCAGTACTTC
TRBJ2-7 | TRBD1 | . | TRBV19 | CASSYTGGQTYEQYF | TGTGCCAGTAGTTACACAGGGGGCCAAACCTACGAGCAGTACTTC
TRBJ1-5 | TRBD1 | . | TRBV15 | CATSRAGTGNQPQHF | TGTGCCACCAGCAGAGCTGGGACAGGGAATCAGCCCCAGCATTTT
TRBJ1-6 | . | . | TRBV2 | CASSEGANNNSPLHF | TGTGCCAGCAGTGAAGGAGCGAACAATAATTCACCCCTCCACTTT
TRBJ2-2 | TRBD2 | . | TRBV9 | CASRKGSGSGRTGELFF | TGTGCCAGCAGGAAGGGGAGCGGGAGCGGGAGAACCGGGGAGCTGTTTTTT
TRBJ2-3 | . | . | TRBV19 | CASSSTELGTDTQYF | TGTGCCAGTAGTTCGACAGAGCTTGGCACAGATACGCAGTATTTT
TRBJ1-5 | . | few | TRBV9 | CASSGQLSNQPQHF | TGTGCCAGCAGCGGACAGCTTAGCAATCAGCCCCAGCATTTT
TRBJ1-2 | . | . | TRBV5-3 | CARSLGTPTPNYGYTF | TGTGCCAGAAGCTTGGGGACACCAACACCTAACTATGGCTACACCTTC
TRBJ2-1 | . | . | TRBV30 | CAWSVGRANEQFF | TGTGCCTGGAGTGTGGGCAGGGCTAATGAGCAGTTCTTC
TRBJ2-7 | . | . | TRBV5-4 | CASSLGSDTYEQYF | TGTGCCAGCAGCTTAGGGAGCGATACCTACGAGCAGTACTTC
TRBJ2-1 | TRBD2 | . | TRBV6-7 | CASTQATSLDEQFF | TGTGCCAGCACCCAAGCGACTAGCTTGGATGAGCAGTTCTTC
TRBJ1-5 | . | . | TRBV21-1 | CASTSGRNQPQHF | TGTGCCAGCACCTCTGGGCGAAATCAGCCCCAGCATTTT
TRBJ1-1 | . | . | TRBV7-8 | CASSFRGNTEAFF | TGTGCCAGCAGCTTCCGGGGGAACACTGAAGCTTTCTTT